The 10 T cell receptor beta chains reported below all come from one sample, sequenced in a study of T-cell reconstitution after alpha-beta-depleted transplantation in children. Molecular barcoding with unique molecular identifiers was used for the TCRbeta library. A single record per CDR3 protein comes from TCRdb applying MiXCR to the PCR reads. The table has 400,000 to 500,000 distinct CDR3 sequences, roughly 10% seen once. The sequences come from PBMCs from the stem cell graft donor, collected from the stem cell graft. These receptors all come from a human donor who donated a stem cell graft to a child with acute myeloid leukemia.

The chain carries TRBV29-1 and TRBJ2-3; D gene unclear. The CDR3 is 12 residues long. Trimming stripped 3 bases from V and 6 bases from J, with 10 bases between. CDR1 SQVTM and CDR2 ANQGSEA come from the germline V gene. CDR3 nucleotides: TGCAGCGTTGAGCTGCAGGAGGATACGCAGTATTTT. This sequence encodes CSVELQEDTQYF.

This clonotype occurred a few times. The CDR3 nucleotides are TGTGCCACCAGACAGGAGGCGGAGACCCAGTACTTC. It encodes CATRQEAETQYF. The chain joins TRBV2 to TRBJ2-5; weak D call: TRBD1 (6 bases). The V gene's germline CDR1 is SNHLY and CDR2 FYNNEI. The CDR3 covers 12 residues. Trimming left V 10 bases short and J 5 bases short, with 14 bases between.

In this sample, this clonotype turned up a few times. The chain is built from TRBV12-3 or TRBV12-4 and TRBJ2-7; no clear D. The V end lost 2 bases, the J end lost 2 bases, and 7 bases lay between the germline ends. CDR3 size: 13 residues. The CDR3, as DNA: TGTGCCAGCAGTTTAAGGGCCACCTACGAGCAGTACTTC. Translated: CASSLRATYEQYF.

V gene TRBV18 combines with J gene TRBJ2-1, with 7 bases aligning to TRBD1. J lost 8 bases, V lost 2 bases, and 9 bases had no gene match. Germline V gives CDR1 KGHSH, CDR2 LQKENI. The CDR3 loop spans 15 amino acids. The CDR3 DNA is TGTGCCAGCTCACCAGACAGGGTACAACGTGATGAGCAGTTCTTC. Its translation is CASSPDRVQRDEQFF.

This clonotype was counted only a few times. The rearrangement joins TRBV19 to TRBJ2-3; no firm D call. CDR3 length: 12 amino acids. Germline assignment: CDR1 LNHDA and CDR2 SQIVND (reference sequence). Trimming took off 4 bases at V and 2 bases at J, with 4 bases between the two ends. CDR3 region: CASSTHTDTQYF. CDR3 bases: TGTGCCAGTAGTACCCACACAGATACGCAGTATTTT. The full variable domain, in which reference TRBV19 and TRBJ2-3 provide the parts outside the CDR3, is DGGITQSPKYLFRKEGQNVTLSCEQNLNHDAMYWYRQDPGQGLRLIYYSQIVNDFQKGDIAEGYSVSREKKESFPLTVTSAQKNPTAFYLCASSTHTDTQYFGPGTRLTVL.

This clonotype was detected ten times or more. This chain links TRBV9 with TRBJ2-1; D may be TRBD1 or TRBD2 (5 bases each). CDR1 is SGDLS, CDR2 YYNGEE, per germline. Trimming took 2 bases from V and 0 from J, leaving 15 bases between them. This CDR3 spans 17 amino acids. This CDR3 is CASSVSRDARSYNEQFF. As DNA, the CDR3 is TGTGCCAGCAGCGTCTCACGGGACGCCCGCTCCTACAATGAGCAGTTCTTC.

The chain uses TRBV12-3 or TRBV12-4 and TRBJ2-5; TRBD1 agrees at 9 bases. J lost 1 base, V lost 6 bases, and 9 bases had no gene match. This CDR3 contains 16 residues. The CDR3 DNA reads TGTGCCAGCAGGCTCCTCGGGACAGGGAGCCAAGAGACCCAGTACTTC. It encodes CASRLLGTGSQETQYF.

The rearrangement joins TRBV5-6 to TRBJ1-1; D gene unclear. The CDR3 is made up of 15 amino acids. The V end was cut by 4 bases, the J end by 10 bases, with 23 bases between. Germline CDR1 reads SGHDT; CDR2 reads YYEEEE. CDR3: CASSQSVSGRLGAFF. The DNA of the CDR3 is TGTGCCAGCAGCCAATCCGTGTCGGGCCGACTTGGAGCTTTCTTT.

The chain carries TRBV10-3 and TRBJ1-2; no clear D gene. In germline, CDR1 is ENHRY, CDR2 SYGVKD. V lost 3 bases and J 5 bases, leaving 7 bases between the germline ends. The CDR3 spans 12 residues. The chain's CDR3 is CAISELDYGYTF. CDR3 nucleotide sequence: TGTGCCATCAGTGAACTTGATTATGGCTACACCTTC.

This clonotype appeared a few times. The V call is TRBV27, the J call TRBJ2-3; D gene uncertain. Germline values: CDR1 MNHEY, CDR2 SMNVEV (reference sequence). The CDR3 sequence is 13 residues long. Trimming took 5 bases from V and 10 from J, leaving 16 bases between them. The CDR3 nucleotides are TGTGCCAGCAGTATCGGACGTATATCGGCGCAGTATTTT. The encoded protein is CASSIGRISAQYF.